One and the same sample provided the 8 T cell receptor beta chains below, sequenced in a study of vaccination and CD4 T cells after COVID-19. Cultured CD4+ T cell DNA underwent sequencing with the Oncomine TCR Beta short-read assay. Each CDR3 protein is one row after TCRdb ran MiXCR on the PCR reads. Among some 12,000 distinct CDR3 sequences listed, roughly a fifth were seen once. Treatment given: approximately 9-day PBMC culture with coronavirus spike peptide pools or control peptides (ViraFEST assay). No antigen has been identified for these receptors. The source was CD4+ T cells from blood, cultured in vitro, collected before SARS-CoV-2 vaccination. The receptors originated from a human donor who received a COVID-19 vaccine.

This chain joins TRBV20-1 and TRBJ1-2; the match to TRBD1 covers 11 bases. The CDR3 extends over 15 amino acids. V was clipped by 1 base and J by 8 bases; unmatched bases: 9. Germline V gives CDR1 DFQATT, CDR2 SNEGSKA (reference sequence). The CDR3 is CSARGRDRGSVGYTF. For the CDR3, the DNA is TGCAGTGCTAGAGGACGGGACAGGGGGTCTGTCGGCTACACCTTC.

This clonotype was seen more than once but under ten times. This chain joins TRBV6-1 and TRBJ2-1; D might be TRBD2 (6 bases). The germline V gene encodes CDR1 MNHNS and CDR2 SASEGT. The CDR3 is 14 amino acids. Trimming stripped 10 bases from V and 1 base from J, with 14 bases between. This CDR3 is CATTGGASYNEQFF. CDR3 in DNA: TGTGCCACCACTGGAGGGGCGTCCTACAATGAGCAGTTCTTC.

The chain couples TRBV15 to TRBJ1-5, with 8 nucleotides matching TRBD1. Germline CDR1 is LNHNV and CDR2 is YYDKDF (reference sequence). J gave up 9 bases and V 3 bases, and 7 bases lay outside the gene matches. The CDR3 spans 14 residues. CDR3 loop: CATSRDRDMRPQHF. DNA for the CDR3: TGTGCCACCAGCAGGGACAGGGATATGAGGCCCCAGCATTTT.

In this sample, this clonotype turned up a few times. The V call is TRBV12-3 or TRBV12-4, the J call TRBJ2-5; 12 bases fit TRBD2. The CDR3 length is 16 residues. Germline trimming cut 4 bases from V and 4 bases from J; bases unmatched to any gene: 7. CDR3 amino acids: CASSSGTSGGRETQYF. The DNA of the CDR3 is TGTGCCAGCAGTTCGGGAACTAGCGGGGGGAGAGAGACCCAGTACTTC.

This sequence joins TRBV6-1 and TRBJ2-1; 15 bases line up with TRBD2. CDR1 MNHNS and CDR2 SASEGT come from the germline V gene. V was clipped by 6 bases and J by 2 bases; unmatched bases: 5. There are 17 residues in the CDR3. The CDR3 loop reads CASSLGLAGGPYNEQFF. CDR3 coding DNA: TGTGCCAGCAGCCTGGGACTAGCGGGGGGTCCCTACAATGAGCAGTTCTTC.

The chain links TRBV7-2 to TRBJ1-5, with D possibly TRBD1 on 5 matching bases. The CDR3 runs 15 residues. Germline V gives CDR1 SGHTA, CDR2 FQGNSA. The V end was cut by 5 bases, the J end by 7 bases, with 18 bases between. CDR3 residues: CASSRGGDSGQPQHF. CDR3 bases: TGTGCCAGCAGCCGGGGGGGGGATTCGGGCCAGCCCCAGCATTTT.

The chain has TRBV18 and TRBJ1-6; 7 positions agree with TRBD1. J gave up 8 bases and V 5 bases, and 6 bases lay outside the gene matches. From germline, CDR1 is KGHSH and CDR2 LQKENI. This CDR3 comprises 14 residues. The CDR3 sequence: CASSSTTGDSPLHF. CDR3 DNA: TGTGCCAGCTCATCCACCACAGGGGATTCACCCCTCCACTTT.

This clonotype has more than one count but fewer than ten. The rearrangement links TRBV30 to TRBJ1-6; 7 bases are a match to TRBD1. The trim removed 2 bases at V and 7 bases at J, leaving 8 bases unmatched. Looked up from germline, CDR1 is GTSNPN and CDR2 is SVGIG (reference sequence). This CDR3 has 15 amino acids. The CDR3 reads CAWSFHGTVNSPLHF. As DNA, the CDR3 is TGTGCCTGGAGTTTTCATGGGACAGTAAATTCACCCCTCCACTTT. Drawing the rest from reference TRBV30 and TRBJ1-6, the complete variable domain is SQTIHQWPATLVQPVGSPLSLECTVEGTSNPNLYWYRQAAGRGLQLLFYSVGIGQISSEVPQNLSASRPQDRQFILSSKKLLLSDSGFYLCAWSFHGTVNSPLHFGNGTRLTVT.